The rows below give T cell receptor beta chains drawn from one sample of a study of blood T cell repertoires in COVID-19. TCRdb's table, derived via immunoSEQ multiplex PCR, lists solely in-frame clones and lacks some. The sample records some 110,000 clones, roughly 80% being singletons. Sequencing was performed on peripheral blood. Every receptor here comes from a man older than 75 with COVID-19, enrolled during active disease. The CDR3 runs from the conserved cysteine through the conserved F or W. A D gene is named only where the DNA matches it firmly. Clone sizes are given selectively: once, few, many, or a class where the clone is expanded.

V gene	J gene	D gene	clone size	CDR3 protein	CDR3 DNA
TRBV11-2	TRBJ2-7	NA	NA	CASSLVAGTSYEQYF	TGTGCCAGCAGCTTAGTGGCGGGCACCTCCTACGAGCAGTACTTC
TRBV13	TRBJ2-7	TRBD2	NA	CASSQDGLAGAHEQYF	TGTGCCAGCAGCCAGGACGGACTAGCGGGAGCCCACGAGCAGTACTTC
TRBV25-1	TRBJ2-2	TRBD1	NA	CASSGPGQGYTGELFF	TGTGCCAGCAGTGGACCGGGACAGGGGTACACCGGGGAGCTGTTTTTT
TRBV4-2	TRBJ2-4	NA	NA	CASSRGPEEGSKNIQYF	TGTGCCAGCAGCCGAGGGCCCGAGGAGGGTTCCAAAAACATTCAGTACTTC
TRBV28	TRBJ2-5	TRBD2	NA	CASSPLSGKLETQYF	TGTGCCAGCAGTCCCTTGAGCGGGAAATTAGAGACCCAGTACTTC
TRBV7-2	TRBJ2-7	NA	NA	CASSLTGETSYEQYF	TGTGCCAGCAGCCTTACAGGCGAAACCTCCTACGAGCAGTACTTC
TRBV9	TRBJ2-5	TRBD1	NA	CASSPVGTGVETQYF	TGTGCCAGCAGCCCAGTCGGGACAGGGGTCGAGACCCAGTACTTC
TRBV6-2/TRBV6-3	TRBJ1-5	NA	few	CASSSRGVHSNQPQHF	TGTGCCAGCAGTTCCCGGGGAGTTCATAGCAATCAGCCCCAGCATTTT
TRBV24-1	TRBJ2-7	NA	NA	CATSDWAQGPEQYF	TGTGCCACCAGTGACTGGGCACAGGGCCCCGAGCAGTACTTC
TRBV15	TRBJ1-1	NA	NA	CATSFGGVGTEAFF	TGTGCCACCAGCTTCGGGGGGGTAGGGACTGAAGCTTTCTTT
TRBV12-3/TRBV12-4	TRBJ1-1	NA	NA	CASSFSGDTEAFF	TGTGCCAGCAGTTTTTCGGGGGACACTGAAGCTTTCTTT
TRBV24-1	TRBJ1-1	NA	few	CATSGTFGEAFF	TGTGCCACCTCCGGGACATTTGGAGAAGCTTTCTTT